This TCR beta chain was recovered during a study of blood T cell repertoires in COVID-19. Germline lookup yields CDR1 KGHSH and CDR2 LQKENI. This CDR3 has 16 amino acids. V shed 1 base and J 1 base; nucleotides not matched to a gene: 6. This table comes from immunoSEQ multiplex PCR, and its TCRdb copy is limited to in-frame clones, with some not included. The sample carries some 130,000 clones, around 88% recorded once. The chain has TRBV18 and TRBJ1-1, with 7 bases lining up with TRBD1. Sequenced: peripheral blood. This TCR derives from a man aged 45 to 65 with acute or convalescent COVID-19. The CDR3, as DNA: TGTGCCAGCTCACCACAAAGAGGGACAGAGAACACTGAAGCTTTCTTT. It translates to CASSPQRGTENTEAFF.